The 23 T cell receptor beta chains below were found in one sample sequenced in a study of blood T cells in healthy people across ages. Primed by a sample-barcoded 5' primer and a J-beta primer mix, a second PCR proceeded for about 7 to 11 cycles. TCRdb processed the 5' RACE reads anew with MiXCR; each CDR3 protein has one entry. In the table there are fewer than 950,000 distinct CDR3 sequences, under 40% of which are singletons. The sequenced sample consisted of blood. Every receptor here comes from a man aged 18 to 29 in good health.

This chain connects TRBV6-6 to TRBJ2-3; TRBD2 aligns across 10 bases. The CDR3 is made up of 16 amino acids. V shed 7 bases and J 2 bases; nucleotides not matched to a gene: 9. Germline loops: CDR1 MNHNY, CDR2 SVGAGI (reference sequence). Written as DNA, the CDR3 is TGTGCCAGCAAACCCCGGACTAGCGGATCCACAGATACGCAGTATTTT. Translation gives CASKPRTSGSTDTQYF.

The J gene is TRBJ2-3, the V gene TRBV7-6, with a weak D call TRBD2 (7 bases). Trimming left V 5 bases short and J 2 bases short, with 14 bases between. The CDR3 covers 15 residues. Germline CDR1 and CDR2: SGHVS and FNYEAQ. CDR3 residues: CASSQRGAYTDTQYF. The CDR3, as DNA: TGTGCCAGCAGCCAACGGGGGGCTTACACAGATACGCAGTATTTT.

This sequence joins TRBV3-1 and TRBJ1-2, with no clear D. Germline assignment: CDR1 LGHDT and CDR2 YNNKEL (reference sequence). This CDR3 has 15 residues. Trimming took 0 bases from V and 4 from J, leaving 12 bases between them. This CDR3 is CASSQDGPLVYGYTF. DNA of the CDR3: TGTGCCAGCAGCCAAGATGGGCCGCTGGTCTATGGCTACACCTTC. The full variable domain, with the rest looked up from reference TRBV3-1 and TRBJ1-2, is DTAVSQTPKYLVTQMGNDKSIKCEQNLGHDTMYWYKQDSKKFLKIMFSYNNKELIINETVPNRFSPKSPDKAHLNLHINSLELGDSAVYFCASSQDGPLVYGYTFGSGTRLTVV.

On this clonotype: At one end the junction does not follow the germline gene, possibly because of a read error. V and J are TRBV20-1 and TRBJ1-5, with 8 bases fitting TRBD1. The CDR3 is 13 amino acids. The V gene's germline CDR1 is DFQATT and CDR2 SNEGSKA (reference sequence). The CDR3 DNA reads as TGCAGTGCGCAACAGGGGGTCAATCAGCCCCGGCATTTT. Amino acid sequence: CSAQQGVNQPRHF.

Notes on this clonotype: A single base separates this from a much larger clone, so it may be a read error. The chain couples TRBV20-1 to TRBJ2-1; 8 nucleotides agree with TRBD1. Germline V gene sequence: CDR1 DFQATT, CDR2 SNEGSKA (reference sequence). The CDR3 runs to 14 residues. CDR3 coding DNA: TGCAGTGCTAGAGGTGGGACAGGAAACAAGGAGCAGTTCTTC. It encodes CSARGGTGNKEQFF.

J is TRBJ2-1 and V is TRBV7-9, with D possibly matching TRBD1 (5 bases). CDR1 SEHNR and CDR2 FQNEAQ come from the germline V gene (reference sequence). The CDR3 loop spans 13 amino acids. The V end lost 5 bases, the J end lost 10 bases, and 15 bases lay between the germline ends. The CDR3 coding sequence is TGTGCCAGCAGCCCCGAGTTAGCAGGGGAGCAGTTCTTC. Translation gives CASSPELAGEQFF.

This clonotype was detected only a few times. The chain carries TRBV18 and TRBJ2-3; D not resolved. Germline CDR1 is KGHSH and CDR2 is LQKENI. The V end lost 0 bases, the J end lost 2 bases, and 9 bases lay between the germline ends. The CDR3 extends over 15 amino acids. CDR3 region: CASSPPPKDTDTQYF. The CDR3 nucleotides are TGTGCCAGCTCACCACCTCCCAAAGACACAGATACGCAGTATTTT.

Concerning this clonotype: One end of the junction is discordant with germline, which a read error may explain. This chain uses TRBV4-1 with TRBJ2-5; TRBD2 matches 8 bases. Germline lookup yields CDR1 MGHRA and CDR2 YSYEKL. There are 15 residues in the CDR3. CDR3 sequence reads: CTSSQVFGGAETQYF. DNA of the CDR3: TGCACCAGCAGCCAAGTCTTCGGGGGGGCAGAGACCCAGTACTTC.

This chain connects TRBV12-3 or TRBV12-4 to TRBJ2-1; 8 nucleotides match TRBD1. After removal of 2 bases from V and 4 bases from J, the junction contained 10 bases not matched to a gene. The CDR3 length is 17 residues. This chain's CDR3 is CASSLFWGQVQYNEQFF. CDR3 nucleotides: TGTGCCAGCAGTTTATTCTGGGGACAGGTCCAATACAATGAGCAGTTCTTC.

This rearrangement joins TRBV11-2 to TRBJ1-5; no reliable D call. V gave up 1 base and J gave up 9 bases, with 10 bases separating them. The CDR3 covers 13 residues. Germline loops: CDR1 SGHAT, CDR2 FQNNGV. CDR3 protein: CASSLGLSGPQHF. The CDR3 DNA sequence: TGTGCCAGCAGCTTAGGCCTTTCCGGGCCCCAGCATTTT.

The V call is TRBV20-1, the J call TRBJ2-3; TRBD2 is a possible D gene (5 bases). In germline, CDR1 is DFQATT, CDR2 SNEGSKA (reference sequence). Trimming took 6 bases from V and 0 from J, leaving 13 bases between them. The length of the CDR3 is 14 residues. The CDR3 bases are TGCAGTGCACCGAACCTAGCTAGCACAGATACGCAGTATTTT. Amino acids: CSAPNLASTDTQYF.

The chain has TRBV4-1 and TRBJ2-1; 8 positions agree with TRBD1. The DNA end is a closer match to TRBJ2-7, so the J assignment may be wrong. Germline-derived CDR1 and CDR2 are MGHRA and YSYEKL. The CDR3 runs to 16 residues. Written as DNA, the CDR3 is TGCGCCAGCAGCCAAGGCCGGGACAGGACCTACAATGAGCAGTACTTC. Its translation is CASSQGRDRTYNEQYF.

The table lists this clonotype with a count of one. This chain connects TRBV5-1 to TRBJ2-7, with 9 bases aligning to TRBD1. Looked up from germline, CDR1 is SGHRS and CDR2 is YFSETQ. With 5 bases clipped from V and 2 bases from J, the junction kept 11 bases outside the gene matches. The CDR3 has 16 residues. Here the CDR3 reads CASRVAYRGLPYEQYF. The CDR3, as DNA: TGCGCCAGCAGGGTCGCTTACAGGGGGCTTCCCTACGAGCAGTACTTC. Supplemented by reference TRBV5-1 and TRBJ2-7, the full variable domain reads KAGVTQTPRYLIKTRGQQVTLSCSPISGHRSVSWYQQTPGQGLQFLFEYFSETQRNKGNFPGRFSGRQFSNSRSEMNVSTLELGDSALYLCASRVAYRGLPYEQYFGPGTRLTVT.

The chain links TRBV6-2 or TRBV6-3 to TRBJ2-7; D not resolved. Germline V gene sequence: CDR1 MNHEY, CDR2 SVGEGT. V was shortened by 8 bases and J by 0 bases, with 8 bases between the two germline ends. The CDR3 extends over 12 amino acids. The CDR3: CASGPDSYEQYF. The CDR3 DNA reads as TGTGCCAGCGGACCCGACTCCTACGAGCAGTACTTC.

The chain couples TRBV6-6 to TRBJ2-1, with 7 bases identical to TRBD1. There are 16 residues in the CDR3. V lost 6 bases and J lost 0; bases outside the gene matches: 8. Germline V lookup: CDR1 MNHNY, CDR2 SVGAGI (reference sequence). CDR3 in amino acids: CASSAYGTASYNEQFF. The CDR3 DNA is TGTGCCAGCAGCGCATACGGGACAGCCTCCTACAATGAGCAGTTCTTC.

The V call is TRBV6-9, the J call TRBJ2-7; D could derive from TRBD1 or TRBD2 (6 bases each). The CDR3 spans 14 residues. Germline V CDR1 and CDR2: MNHGY, SVAAGI. Trimming stripped 7 bases from V and 1 base from J, with 14 bases between. The CDR3 loop is CASTLGGESYEQYF. CDR3 sequence (DNA): TGTGCCAGCACCTTGGGGGGCGAGTCCTACGAGCAGTACTTC.

This clonotype showed up many times. The chain joins TRBV5-1 to TRBJ2-5; no firm D call. This CDR3 comprises 15 residues. Trimming shortened V by 4 bases and J by 2 bases, and 15 bases separated the two germline ends. CDR1 SGHRS and CDR2 YFSETQ come from the germline V gene. The CDR3 loop is CASSPTLQPQETQYF. Written as DNA, the CDR3 is TGCGCCAGCAGCCCGACCCTACAACCTCAAGAGACCCAGTACTTC.

On this clonotype: This clone may be a read error of a much larger clone one base away. The rearrangement uses TRBV27 and TRBJ2-1; D gene ambiguous. Germline V gene sequence: CDR1 MNHEY, CDR2 SMNVEV (reference sequence). V lost 5 bases and J 10 bases, leaving 21 bases between the germline ends. The CDR3 consists of 15 residues. The CDR3 spells CASSPRLAELHEQFF. In nucleotides, the CDR3 is TGTGCCAGCAGTCCCCGACTGGCAGAGTTACACGAGCAGTTCTTC.

The gene calls are TRBV4-3 and TRBJ1-1; D call uncertain. Trimming removed 1 base from V and 3 bases from J, with 9 bases in between. The CDR3 runs to 14 residues. Germline CDR1 is LGHNA and CDR2 is YSLEER. The DNA of the CDR3 is TGCGCCAGCAGCCAAGGACGCGGTGACACTGAAGCTTTCTTT. This gives the protein CASSQGRGDTEAFF.

V and J are TRBV5-6 and TRBJ2-6; no clear D gene. The V end lost 6 bases, the J end lost 0 bases, and 13 bases lay between the germline ends. The CDR3 covers 16 residues. CDR1 SGHDT and CDR2 YYEEEE come from the germline V gene. CDR3 in amino acids: CASTSLGISGANVLTF. For the CDR3, the DNA is TGTGCCAGCACCTCATTGGGAATCTCTGGGGCCAACGTCCTGACTTTC.

The rearrangement joins TRBV6-2 or TRBV6-3 to TRBJ1-2; 8 bases match TRBD1. J gave up 8 bases and V 4 bases, and 9 bases lay outside the gene matches. CDR1 and CDR2 (germline): MNHEY, SVGEGT. The CDR3 runs 14 residues. The DNA of the CDR3 is TGTGCCAGCAGTTCGGCAGGGGGCTTGTTCGGCTACACCTTC. Translation gives CASSSAGGLFGYTF.

This clonotype occurred many times. This rearrangement joins TRBV9 to TRBJ2-1, with D unresolved. The CDR3 contains 14 residues. Trimming cost V 4 bases and J 4 bases, with 12 bases left between them. Germline V gives CDR1 SGDLS, CDR2 YYNGEE. This CDR3 is CASSPPRGYNEQFF. For the CDR3, the DNA is TGTGCCAGCAGCCCCCCCCGCGGTTACAATGAGCAGTTCTTC.

This clonotype was seen only a few times. This sequence joins TRBV7-8 and TRBJ2-3; D unclear. Germline V gene lookup returns CDR1 SGHVS and CDR2 FQNEAQ. The V gene lost 2 bases and the J gene lost 2 bases, with 11 bases spanning the gap. This CDR3 has 15 amino acids. The CDR3 region is CASSLLVADTDTQYF. The DNA of the CDR3 is TGTGCCAGCAGCTTACTAGTAGCAGACACAGATACGCAGTATTTT.